This record covers a single T cell receptor beta chain. Adults between roughly 18 and 95 years of age took part from about two dozen US areas. Participant reports of clinical history set cohort assignment. The CDR3 covers 12 residues. Deletions cut 6 bases from V and 7 bases from J, with 10 bases between. Germline-derived CDR1 and CDR2 are LGHDT and YNNKEL (reference sequence). In the original workflow: Amplified reference gene primers provided the basis for estimating nucleated cell counts. Profiling relied on immunoSEQ multiplex PCR, and the TCRdb table lists in-frame clones only, not all of them. V, J and clone size were drawn from that table, and D and trimming were deduced from the DNA. The table has about 320,000 clones, around nine tenths seen once; the top ten hold under 6%. The data stem from a study of blood T cell repertoires in COVID-19. Study-wide background: Some COVID-19 samples were acute and others convalescent; all came from the United States, Italy and Spain.

This TCR was sampled from a man aged 25 to 45 who had recovered from COVID-19. The gene calls are TRBV3-1 (or the pseudogene TRBV3-2) and TRBJ2-1; D call uncertain. The specimen sequenced was PBMCs or T cells enriched from blood (not recorded which). DNA for the CDR3: TGTGCCAGCAGAGGATCCAGGAATGAGCAGTTCTTC. Its translation is CASRGSRNEQFF.